The rows below give T cell receptor beta chains drawn from one sample of a study of blood T cell repertoires in COVID-19. Clones were sequenced by immunoSEQ multiplex PCR, and TCRdb holds only the in-frame ones, with some missing. The sample holds about 220,000 clones; just under 85% are singletons and the top ten take approximately 16%. The source material was PBMCs or T cells enriched from blood (not recorded which). These TCRs come from a man aged 35 to 55 who had recovered from COVID-19. Both conserved end residues are part of each CDR3. D genes are given only for firm matches. A clone size is listed for some rows: how often the clone was seen (once, few, many), or a class if it is expanded.

once	TRBV7-2	TRBJ1-1	16	-	CASSLWGGAVGTEAFF	TGTGCCAGCAGCTTATGGGGGGGGGCGGTTGGCACTGAAGCTTTCTTT
-	TRBV24-1	TRBJ2-7	15	TRBD1	CATSEGQGYSYEQYF	TGTGCCACCAGTGAAGGACAGGGCTATTCCTACGAGCAGTACTTC
-	TRBV15	TRBJ2-4	17	-	CATSRDMSVREKNIQYF	TGTGCCACCAGCAGAGATATGTCGGTACGGGAGAAAAACATTCAGTACTTC
-	TRBV27	TRBJ1-5	13	-	CASSSRDNQPQHF	TGTGCCAGCAGTTCGAGGGACAATCAGCCCCAGCATTTT
-	TRBV27	TRBJ1-6	14	-	CASSLGQGNSPLHF	TGTGCCAGCAGTTTGGGGCAGGGAAATTCACCCCTCCACTTT
-	TRBV28	TRBJ1-2	17	TRBD1	CASSMAGTGSLNGGYTF	TGTGCCAGCAGTATGGCGGGGACAGGCTCATTGAATGGTGGCTACACCTTC
-	TRBV19	TRBJ2-1	14	-	CASSGRATYNEQFF	TGTGCCAGTAGTGGCAGGGCCACCTACAATGAGCAGTTCTTC
-	TRBV7-9	TRBJ2-7	13	TRBD1	CASTWTGAREQYF	TGTGCCAGCACCTGGACAGGAGCTAGAGAGCAGTACTTC
-	TRBV5-4	TRBJ1-4	15	TRBD1	CASSLNRGEVRKLFF	TGTGCCAGCAGCCTTAACAGGGGCGAAGTAAGAAAACTGTTTTTT
few	TRBV5-5	TRBJ1-5	16	-	CASSQITRGNNQPQHF	TGTGCCAGCAGCCAAATTACACGGGGAAACAATCAGCCCCAGCATTTT
-	TRBV2	TRBJ2-6	14	-	CASSDRAGANVLTF	TGTGCCAGCAGTGACCGGGCTGGGGCCAACGTCCTGACTTTC
-	TRBV29-1	TRBJ1-6	13	TRBD1	CSARTGNNSPLHF	TGCAGCGCGCGGACAGGGAATAATTCACCCCTCCACTTT
few	TRBV7-3	TRBJ2-2	12	-	CASSPNTGELFF	TGTGCCAGCAGCCCTAACACCGGGGAGCTGTTTTTT
-	TRBV7-2	TRBJ2-1	16	-	CASSTRQVASGAEQFF	TGTGCCAGCAGCACCCGACAGGTTGCGAGTGGGGCTGAGCAGTTCTTC
few	TRBV7-3	TRBJ2-3	16	TRBD2	CASSLSGTSNGDTQYF	TGTGCCAGCAGCCTCTCCGGGACTAGCAACGGGGATACGCAGTATTTT
-	TRBV3-1/TRBV3-2	TRBJ2-2	20	-	CASSQRSWSGRNSRTGELFF	TGTGCCAGCAGCCAACGGAGTTGGAGCGGGCGGAACAGTAGGACCGGGGAGCTGTTTTTT
once	TRBV28	TRBJ1-2	13	-	CASRTFGAGGYTF	TGTGCCAGCAGAACATTTGGGGCAGGGGGCTACACCTTC
few	TRBV7-2	TRBJ1-1	15	-	CASSGGWGMVTEAFF	TGTGCCAGCAGCGGGGGGTGGGGAATGGTCACTGAAGCTTTCTTT
-	TRBV3-1/TRBV3-2	TRBJ1-2	15	-	CASSPSSGEFYGYTF	TGTGCCAGCAGCCCCAGTTCGGGGGAGTTCTATGGCTACACCTTC
-	TRBV9	TRBJ2-3	16	TRBD2	CASSVASGGLADTQYF	TGTGCCAGCAGCGTAGCTAGCGGGGGGCTGGCAGATACGCAGTATTTT
-	TRBV12-3/TRBV12-4	TRBJ1-2	13	TRBD1	CASSLDREAGYTF	TGTGCCAGCAGCCTTGACAGGGAGGCTGGCTACACCTTC
-	TRBV19	TRBJ2-1	15	-	CASSIRGGLYNEQFF	TGTGCCAGTAGTATAAGGGGGGGGCTTTACAATGAGCAGTTCTTC
once	TRBV27	TRBJ2-1	15	TRBD2	CASSSTSGNYNEQFF	TGTGCCAGCAGTTCGACTAGCGGGAATTACAATGAGCAGTTCTTC
-	TRBV30	TRBJ1-3	12	-	CAWSNRGNTIYF	TGTGCCTGGAGCAACAGGGGAAACACCATATATTTT
-	TRBV20-1	TRBJ2-1	14	-	CSASSGDSYNEQFF	TGCAGTGCTAGTAGCGGTGACTCCTACAATGAGCAGTTCTTC
once	TRBV18	TRBJ1-2	16	TRBD1	CASSPTGTGPNYGYTF	TGTGCCAGCTCACCTACCGGGACAGGACCTAACTATGGCTACACCTTC
-	TRBV9	TRBJ1-4	15	TRBD1	CASSPQGATNEKLFF	TGTGCCAGCAGCCCCCAGGGGGCAACTAATGAAAAACTGTTTTTT
-	TRBV19	TRBJ1-5	16	-	CASSIVGGVGNQPQHF	TGTGCCAGTAGTATAGTGGGAGGGGTCGGCAATCAGCCCCAGCATTTT
-	TRBV27	TRBJ2-1	14	-	CASTGDFGYNEQFF	TGTGCCAGCACCGGGGACTTCGGATACAATGAGCAGTTCTTC
-	TRBV7-3	TRBJ2-2	17	-	CASSPPFRGSNTGELFF	TGTGCCAGCAGCCCCCCGTTTCGGGGGTCAAACACCGGGGAGCTGTTTTTT
-	TRBV5-8	TRBJ2-2	17	TRBD2	CASSRRASGLSTGELFF	TGTGCCAGCAGCCGGCGGGCTAGCGGCCTATCCACCGGGGAGCTGTTTTTT
-	TRBV24-1	TRBJ2-7	15	TRBD2	CATSGTSGREYEQYF	TGTGCCACCAGTGGTACTAGCGGGAGGGAGTACGAGCAGTACTTC
-	TRBV2	TRBJ2-1	15	-	CASKVGRQGNNEQFF	TGTGCCAGCAAAGTGGGGAGGCAGGGTAACAATGAGCAGTTCTTC
-	TRBV7-3	TRBJ2-3	13	-	CASSSPGTYTQYF	TGTGCCAGCAGCTCTCCTGGGACTTATACGCAGTATTTT
once	TRBV12-5	TRBJ1-2	12	-	CASGLARGSYTF	TGTGCTAGTGGTTTGGCCAGGGGTAGCTACACCTTC
-	TRBV9	TRBJ1-1	14	-	CASSVGSPNTEAFF	TGTGCCAGCAGCGTGGGCAGTCCTAACACTGAAGCTTTCTTT
-	TRBV19	TRBJ2-2	16	-	CASKTSRGTNTGELFF	TGTGCCAGTAAGACCTCCAGGGGAACGAACACCGGGGAGCTGTTTTTT